The next 10 T cell receptor beta chains were all read from a single sample in a study of blood T cell repertoires in COVID-19. Some clones are missing from TCRdb's copy, which holds only in-frame ones; the method was immunoSEQ multiplex PCR. The sample shows some 60,000 clones, around 87% of them seen only once. Sequencing was done on a sample of peripheral blood. Every receptor here comes from a human donor with active COVID-19. The donor label of this sample is uncertain.

V and J are TRBV7-2 and TRBJ2-5, with TRBD2 identical over 7 bases. Germline loops: CDR1 SGHTA, CDR2 FQGNSA. V was pared by 0 bases and J by 5 bases, with 6 bases of the junction left unmatched. This CDR3 has 15 amino acids. This chain's CDR3 is CASSLAGGPGETQYF. CDR3 sequence (DNA): TGTGCCAGCAGCTTAGCGGGAGGGCCTGGGGAGACCCAGTACTTC.

This clone is a singleton in its sample. V gene TRBV6-5 combines with J gene TRBJ1-3; maybe TRBD1 (5 bases). The CDR3 runs 14 residues. CDR1 and CDR2 from the germline V gene are MNHEY and SVGAGI. Trimming removed 6 bases at V and 0 bases at J, with 9 bases between. The CDR3 region has the DNA TGTGCCAGCAGGGAGGGGTACTCTGGAAACACCATATATTTT. This sequence encodes CASREGYSGNTIYF.

The DNA for the CDR3 is TGTGCCAGCAGCTTAGAAAGCGGGGGGGCCAATGAGCAGTTCTTC. Its translation: CASSLESGGANEQFF. This sequence joins TRBV7-6 and TRBJ2-1; 10 bases match TRBD2. Germline lookup yields CDR1 SGHVS and CDR2 FNYEAQ. With V trimmed by 1 base and J by 6 bases, 3 bases remained unmatched. The CDR3 totals 15 residues.

The V gene is TRBV5-1, the J gene TRBJ1-3; TRBD1 matches at 10 bases. The V gene's germline CDR1 is SGHRS and CDR2 YFSETQ. V lost 3 bases and J lost 0; bases outside the gene matches: 3. CDR3 length: 16 amino acids. CDR3 loop: CASSSDRGFSGNTIYF. The CDR3 DNA follows: TGCGCCAGCAGCTCGGACAGGGGGTTCTCTGGAAACACCATATATTTT.

The chain employs TRBV7-9 and TRBJ2-6, with D uncertain. Trimming took off 3 bases at V and 5 bases at J, with 5 bases between the two ends. The CDR3 runs 13 residues. Per the germline V gene, CDR1 is SEHNR and CDR2 is FQNEAQ (reference sequence). CDR3 bases: TGTGCCAGCAGCTTGAACAGGGCCAACGTCCTGACTTTC. Encoded protein: CASSLNRANVLTF.

The chain uses TRBV7-9 and TRBJ1-5, with D unclear. The germline gives CDR1 SEHNR, CDR2 FQNEAQ (reference sequence). Trimming removed 5 bases from V and 2 bases from J, with 13 bases in between. The CDR3 consists of 15 residues. The CDR3 spells CASSPISQGNQPQHF. For the CDR3, the DNA is TGTGCCAGCAGCCCTATCTCGCAGGGCAATCAGCCCCAGCATTTT.

The chain carries TRBV9 and TRBJ2-5; 8 bases map to TRBD1. CDR1 SGDLS and CDR2 YYNGEE come from the germline V gene. The CDR3 extends over 14 amino acids. V was pared by 0 bases and J by 4 bases, with 2 bases of the junction left unmatched. CDR3 sequence reads: CASSVGQGRETQYF. DNA of the CDR3: TGTGCCAGCAGCGTAGGACAGGGGAGAGAGACCCAGTACTTC.

The CDR3 coding sequence is TGTGCCAGCAGCGTCCGGGACTTAAAATACAATGAGCAGTTCTTC. Translation: CASSVRDLKYNEQFF. The chain recombines TRBV9 with TRBJ2-1; D may be TRBD2 (6 bases). V lost 2 bases and J lost 4, with 13 bases in between. The germline V gene encodes CDR1 SGDLS and CDR2 YYNGEE. There are 15 residues in the CDR3.

J is TRBJ1-4 and V is TRBV27, with 7 nucleotides matching TRBD1. The CDR3 extends over 16 amino acids. Trimming cost V 5 bases and J 7 bases; bases outside gene matches: 13. Germline values: CDR1 MNHEY, CDR2 SMNVEV (reference sequence). This CDR3 is CASSPTGVSGFEKLFF. As DNA, the CDR3 is TGTGCCAGCAGTCCAACAGGGGTATCAGGCTTTGAAAAACTGTTTTTT. The full variable domain, with the rest looked up from reference TRBV27 and TRBJ1-4, is EAQVTQNPRYLITVTGKKLTVTCSQNMNHEYMSWYRQDPGLGLRQIYYSMNVEVTDKGDVPEGYKVSRKEKRNFPLILESPSPNQTSLYFCASSPTGVSGFEKLFFGSGTQLSVL.

Judged by abundance, this clone is medium-sized (0.01 to 0.1%). This chain joins TRBV25-1 and TRBJ1-5; 7 bases line up with TRBD1. CDR1 is MGHDK, CDR2 SYGVNS, per germline. This CDR3 is 15 amino acids long. V was clipped by 3 bases and J by 4 bases; unmatched bases: 6. This chain's CDR3 is CASSDTTGVNQPQHF. The CDR3 nucleotides read TGTGCCAGCAGTGATACTACAGGGGTGAATCAGCCCCAGCATTTT.